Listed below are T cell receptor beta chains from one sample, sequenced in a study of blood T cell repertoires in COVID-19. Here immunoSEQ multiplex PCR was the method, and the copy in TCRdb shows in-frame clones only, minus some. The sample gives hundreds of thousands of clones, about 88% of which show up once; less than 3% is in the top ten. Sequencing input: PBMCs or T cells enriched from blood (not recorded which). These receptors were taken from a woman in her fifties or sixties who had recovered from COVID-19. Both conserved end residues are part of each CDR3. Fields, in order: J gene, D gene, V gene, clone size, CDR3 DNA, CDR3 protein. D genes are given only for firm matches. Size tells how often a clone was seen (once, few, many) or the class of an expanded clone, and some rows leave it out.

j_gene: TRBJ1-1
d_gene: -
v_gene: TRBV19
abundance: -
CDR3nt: TGTGCCAGTAACCCTCAGTCGGGTACTGAAGCTTTCTTT
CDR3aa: CASNPQSGTEAFF

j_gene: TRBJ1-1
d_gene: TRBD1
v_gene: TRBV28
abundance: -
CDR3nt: TGTGCCAGCAGTAGAAACCGGCGCAGGGGGTTAGAAGCTTTCTTT
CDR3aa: CASSRNRRRGLEAFF

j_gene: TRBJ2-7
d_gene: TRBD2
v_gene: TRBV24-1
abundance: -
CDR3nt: TGTGCCACCGGAAGCGGGAAGCCATACGAGCAGTACTTC
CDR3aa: CATGSGKPYEQYF

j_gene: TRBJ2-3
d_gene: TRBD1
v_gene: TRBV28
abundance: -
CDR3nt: TGTGCCAGCAGTCCCCAGGGGACAGGGGAAGATACGCAGTATTTT
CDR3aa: CASSPQGTGEDTQYF

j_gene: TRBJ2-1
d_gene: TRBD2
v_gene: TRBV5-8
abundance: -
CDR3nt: TGTGCCAGCAGCTTGGGATCAAGCGGGAGGTCCTACAATGAGCAGTTCTTC
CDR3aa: CASSLGSSGRSYNEQFF

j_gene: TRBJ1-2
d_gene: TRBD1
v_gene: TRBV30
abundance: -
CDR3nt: TGTGCCTTCTTCCCGGGACAGGGGGATGGCTACACCTTC
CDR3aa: CAFFPGQGDGYTF

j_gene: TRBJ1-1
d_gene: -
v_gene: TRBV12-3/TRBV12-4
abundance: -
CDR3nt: TGTGCCAGCAGTTTGAGGGAGGGCACTGAAGCTTTCTTT
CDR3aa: CASSLREGTEAFF

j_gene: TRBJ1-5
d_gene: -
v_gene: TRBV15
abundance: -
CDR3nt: TGTGCCACCAGCAGAGTGGGCCAATTCGGTCAGCCCCAGCATTTT
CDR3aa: CATSRVGQFGQPQHF

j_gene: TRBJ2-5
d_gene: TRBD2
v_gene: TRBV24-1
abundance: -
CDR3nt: TGTGCCACCAGTGACCCGACTAGCGGGAGTGGGGAGACCCAGTACTTC
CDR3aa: CATSDPTSGSGETQYF

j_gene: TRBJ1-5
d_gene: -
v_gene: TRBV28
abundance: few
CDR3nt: TGTGCCAGCAGTTTAGGCGGACCCGGGGGTCAGCCCCAGCATTTT
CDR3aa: CASSLGGPGGQPQHF

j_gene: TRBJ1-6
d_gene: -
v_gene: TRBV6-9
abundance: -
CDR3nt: TGTGCCATCATCAGGGTAAGCTCACCCCTCCACTTT
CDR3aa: CAIIRVSSPLHF

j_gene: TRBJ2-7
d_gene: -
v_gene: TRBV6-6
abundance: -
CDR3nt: TGTGCCAGCAGTTCCTCCGGGGGAGTTTGGGAGCAGTACTTC
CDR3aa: CASSSSGGVWEQYF

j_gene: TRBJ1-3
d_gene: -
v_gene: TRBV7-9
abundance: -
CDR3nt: TGTGCCAGCAGCTTAGTGAGCTCTGGAAACACCATATATTTT
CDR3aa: CASSLVSSGNTIYF

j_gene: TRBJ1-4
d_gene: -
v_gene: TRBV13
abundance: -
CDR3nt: TGTGCCAGCAGCTTATTGAGGAATGAAAAACTGTTTTTT
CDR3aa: CASSLLRNEKLFF

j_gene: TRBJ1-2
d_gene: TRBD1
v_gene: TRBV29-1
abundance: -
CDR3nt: TGCAGCGTTCGGACAGGGGGTAACTATGGCTACACCTTC
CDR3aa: CSVRTGGNYGYTF

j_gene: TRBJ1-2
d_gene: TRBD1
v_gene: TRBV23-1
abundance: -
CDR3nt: TGCGCCAGCAGTCAATTGGGACAGGGTGCGGTGGGCTACACCTTC
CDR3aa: CASSQLGQGAVGYTF

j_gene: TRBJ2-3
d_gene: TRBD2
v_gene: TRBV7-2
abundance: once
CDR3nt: TGTGCCAGCAGCTTAAAAGCGGGAGGGTCTTCAGATACGCAGTATTTT
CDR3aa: CASSLKAGGSSDTQYF

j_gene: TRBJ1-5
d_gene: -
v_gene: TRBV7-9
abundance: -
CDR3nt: TGTGCCAGCAGCCGCGCGGACGGGAAGAATCAGCCCCAGCATTTT
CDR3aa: CASSRADGKNQPQHF

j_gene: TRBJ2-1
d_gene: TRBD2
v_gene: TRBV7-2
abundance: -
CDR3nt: TGTGCCAGCAGTGGCCCCGCGGGAGGGAGGATTAATGAGCAGTTCTTC
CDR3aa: CASSGPAGGRINEQFF

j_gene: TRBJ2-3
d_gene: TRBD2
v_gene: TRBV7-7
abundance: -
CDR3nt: TGTGCTAGCAGCTTAGGAGTTACAGCGGGAGTCCCAGATACGCAGTATTTT
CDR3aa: CASSLGVTAGVPDTQYF

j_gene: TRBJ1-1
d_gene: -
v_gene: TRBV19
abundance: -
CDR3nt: TGTGCCAGTAGATTGAACGGGAACACTGAAGCTTTCTTT
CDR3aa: CASRLNGNTEAFF

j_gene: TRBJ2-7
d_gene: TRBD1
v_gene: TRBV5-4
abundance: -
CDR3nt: TGTGCCAGCAGCTTAGGGGACAGGGCGGGTGTCAACGAGCAGTACTTC
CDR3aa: CASSLGDRAGVNEQYF

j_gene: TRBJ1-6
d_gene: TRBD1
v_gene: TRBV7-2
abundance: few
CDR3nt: TGTGCCAGCAGCCGGGACAGGGGCATCGAGCCCCTCCACTTT
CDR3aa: CASSRDRGIEPLHF

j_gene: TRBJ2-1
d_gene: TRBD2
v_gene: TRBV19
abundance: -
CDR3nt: TGTGCCAGTAGTATCTCGGGACTAGCTGTCTATGAGCAGTTCTTC
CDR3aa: CASSISGLAVYEQFF

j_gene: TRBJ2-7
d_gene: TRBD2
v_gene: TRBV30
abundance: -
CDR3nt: TGTGCCTGGAGTGTACGAGCGGGAGGTCGAACCTACGAGCAGTACTTC
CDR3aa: CAWSVRAGGRTYEQYF

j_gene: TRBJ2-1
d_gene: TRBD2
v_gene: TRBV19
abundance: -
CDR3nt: TGTGCCAGTAGTCTTACTAGCGGGGGCTCCTACAATGAGCAGTTCTTC
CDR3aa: CASSLTSGGSYNEQFF

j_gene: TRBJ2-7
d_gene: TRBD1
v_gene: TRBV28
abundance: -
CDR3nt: TGTGCCAGCAGTTTGAGGGGACAGGGGAACCACGAGCAGTACTTC
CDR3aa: CASSLRGQGNHEQYF

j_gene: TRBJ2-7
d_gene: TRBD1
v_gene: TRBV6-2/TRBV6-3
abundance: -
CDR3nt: TGTGCCAGCAGTACACAGGGGGCAATCACCTACGAGCAGTACTTC
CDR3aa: CASSTQGAITYEQYF

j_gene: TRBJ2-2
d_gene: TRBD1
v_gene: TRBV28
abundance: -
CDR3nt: TGTGCCAGCAGTCCCGGGACAGGGGGTCCCACCGGGGAGCTGTTTTTT
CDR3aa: CASSPGTGGPTGELFF

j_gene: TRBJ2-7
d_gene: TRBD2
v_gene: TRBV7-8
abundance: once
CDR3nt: TGTGCCAGCAGCCAAGGACTAGCTGGGGAGCAGTACTTC
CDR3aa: CASSQGLAGEQYF

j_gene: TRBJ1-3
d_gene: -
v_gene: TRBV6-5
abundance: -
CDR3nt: TGTGCCAGCAGTACAGGGTACTCTGGAAACACCATATATTTT
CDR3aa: CASSTGYSGNTIYF

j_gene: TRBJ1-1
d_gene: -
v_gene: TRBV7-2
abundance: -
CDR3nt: TGTGCCAGCAGCTCCCCCTCCAACACTGAAGCTTTCTTT
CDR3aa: CASSSPSNTEAFF

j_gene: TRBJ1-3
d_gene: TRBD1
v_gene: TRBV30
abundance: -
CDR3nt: TGTGCCTGGAGCCTAGGTTTAGCGGACAGGGAACGAGGTAGGTACGGAAACACCATATATTTT
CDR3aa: CAWSLGLADRERGRYGNTIYF

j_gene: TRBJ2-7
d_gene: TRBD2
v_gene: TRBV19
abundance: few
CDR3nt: TGTGCCAGTAGTATAAGAGCGGGAGGATCCGAGCAGTACTTC
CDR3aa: CASSIRAGGSEQYF

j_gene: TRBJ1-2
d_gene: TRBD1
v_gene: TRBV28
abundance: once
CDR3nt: TGTGCCAGCAGTCTCTACAGGGGGACCAACTATGGCTACACCTTC
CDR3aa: CASSLYRGTNYGYTF

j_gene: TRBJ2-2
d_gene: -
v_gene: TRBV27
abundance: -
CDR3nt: TGTGCCAGCAGTTTGGGACAAAACACCGGGGAGCTGTTTTTT
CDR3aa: CASSLGQNTGELFF

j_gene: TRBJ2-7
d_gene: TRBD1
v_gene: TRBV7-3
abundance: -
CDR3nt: TGTGCCAGCAGCTTAAGGGACCGGGACAGGGGTGGCGAGCAGTACTTC
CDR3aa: CASSLRDRDRGGEQYF

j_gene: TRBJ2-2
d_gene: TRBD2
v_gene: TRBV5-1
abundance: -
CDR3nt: TGCGCCAGCAGCTTGGGGGTAGCGGGAGGACCCGGGGAGCTGTTTTTT
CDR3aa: CASSLGVAGGPGELFF

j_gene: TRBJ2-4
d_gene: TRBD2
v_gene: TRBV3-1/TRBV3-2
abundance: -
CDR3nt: TGTGCCAGCAGCCTTCTAGCGGGTCCAGCCAAAAACATTCAGTACTTC
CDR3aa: CASSLLAGPAKNIQYF

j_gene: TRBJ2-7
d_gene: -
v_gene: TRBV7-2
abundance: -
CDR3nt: TGTGCCAGCAGCTACATCTCCTACGAGCAGTACTTC
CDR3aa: CASSYISYEQYF

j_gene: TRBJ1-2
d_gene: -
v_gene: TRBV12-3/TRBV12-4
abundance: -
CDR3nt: TGTGCCAGCAGTGAGGGCCCTACTTATGGCTACACCTTC
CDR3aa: CASSEGPTYGYTF

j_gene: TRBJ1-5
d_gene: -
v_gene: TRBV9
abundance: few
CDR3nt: TGTGCCAGCAGCGTAGGGACAGCTAGCAATCAGCCCCAGCATTTT
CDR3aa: CASSVGTASNQPQHF

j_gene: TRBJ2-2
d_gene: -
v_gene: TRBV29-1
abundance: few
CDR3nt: TGCAGCGTTGCTAGGGGATATACCGGGGAGCTGTTTTTT
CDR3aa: CSVARGYTGELFF

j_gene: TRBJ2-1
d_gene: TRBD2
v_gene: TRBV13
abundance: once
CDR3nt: TGTGCCAGCAGCTTAGGGATCCGGGACTACGAGCAGTTCTTC
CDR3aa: CASSLGIRDYEQFF

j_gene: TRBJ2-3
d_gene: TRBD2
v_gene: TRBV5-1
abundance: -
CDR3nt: TGCGCCAGCAGCTTACTAGCGGGAGTGTCAGATACGCAGTATTTT
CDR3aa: CASSLLAGVSDTQYF

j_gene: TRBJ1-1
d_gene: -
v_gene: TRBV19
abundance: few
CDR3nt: TGTGCCAGTAGTATGAGGTTGGACACTGAAGCTTTCTTT
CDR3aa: CASSMRLDTEAFF

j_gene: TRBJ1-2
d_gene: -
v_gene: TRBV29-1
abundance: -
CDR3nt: TGCAGCGTTGCGGTTTTCGCCGATTACACCTTC
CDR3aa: CSVAVFADYTF

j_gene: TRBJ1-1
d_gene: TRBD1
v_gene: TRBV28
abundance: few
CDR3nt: TGTGCCAGCAATTGGGACAGGCCAAACACTGAAGCTTTCTTT
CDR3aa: CASNWDRPNTEAFF

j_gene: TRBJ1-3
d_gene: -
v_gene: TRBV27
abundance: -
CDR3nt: TGTGCCAGCAGCCCAAAAGGACAGAACTCTGGAAACACCATATATTTT
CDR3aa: CASSPKGQNSGNTIYF

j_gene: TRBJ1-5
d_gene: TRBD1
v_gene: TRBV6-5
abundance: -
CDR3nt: TGTGCCAGCATCGCAGGGGGGAGGAATCAGCCCCAGCATTTT
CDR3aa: CASIAGGRNQPQHF

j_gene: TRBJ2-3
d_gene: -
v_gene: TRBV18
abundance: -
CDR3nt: TGTGCCAGCTCACCAATGCCGGGTAGCGCAGATACGCAGTATTTT
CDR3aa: CASSPMPGSADTQYF

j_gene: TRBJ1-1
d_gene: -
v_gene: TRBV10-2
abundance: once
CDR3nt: TGCGCCAGCAATAATCAGATTAACACTGAAGCTTTCTTT
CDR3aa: CASNNQINTEAFF

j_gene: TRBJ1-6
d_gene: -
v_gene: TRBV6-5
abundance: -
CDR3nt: TGTGCCAGCAGTTACTCGAGAAATTCACCCCTCCACTTT
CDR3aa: CASSYSRNSPLHF

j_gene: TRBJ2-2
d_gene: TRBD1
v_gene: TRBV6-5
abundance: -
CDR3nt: TGTGCCAGCAGTTTTGGACAGGGTAACACCGGGGAGCTGTTTTTT
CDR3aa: CASSFGQGNTGELFF

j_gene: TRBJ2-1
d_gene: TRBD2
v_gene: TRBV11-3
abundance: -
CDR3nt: TGTGCCAGCAGCGGTAGCGGGGTTGAGCAGTTCTTC
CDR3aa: CASSGSGVEQFF

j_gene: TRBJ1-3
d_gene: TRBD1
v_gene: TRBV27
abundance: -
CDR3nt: TGTGCCAGCAGGGACAGGGGCTCTGGAAACACCATATATTTT
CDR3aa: CASRDRGSGNTIYF

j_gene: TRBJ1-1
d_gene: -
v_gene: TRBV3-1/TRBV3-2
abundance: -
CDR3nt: TGTGCCAGCAGTCCGACTAGGGGCCGCATGAACACTGAAGCTTTCTTT
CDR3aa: CASSPTRGRMNTEAFF

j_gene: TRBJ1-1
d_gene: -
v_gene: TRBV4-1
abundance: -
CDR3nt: TGCGCCAGCAGCCACGCGACAGAAATCACTGAAGCTTTCTTT
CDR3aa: CASSHATEITEAFF

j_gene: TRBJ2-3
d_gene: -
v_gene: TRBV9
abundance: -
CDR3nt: TGTGCCAGCAGCGTAGAATCCAGGGGTAAGACAGATACGCAGTATTTT
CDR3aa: CASSVESRGKTDTQYF

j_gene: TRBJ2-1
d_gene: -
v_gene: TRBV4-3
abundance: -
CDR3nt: TGCGCCAGCAGCCAAGAGATCGGTAGCTCCAGCTCCTACAATGAGCAGTTCTTC
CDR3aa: CASSQEIGSSSSYNEQFF